Presented here are 32 T cell receptor beta chains from one specimen sequenced in a study of graft-versus-host responses after intestinal transplantation (dated by TCRdb to the early 2020s). Library generation was performed with the immunoSEQ multiplex PCR assay. The clones in this table, taken by TCRdb from immuneACCESS, are in-frame only. Not every clone is retained; where verified, under half of the shortfall comes from an unresolved V gene, and the cause of the rest is unknown. The sample table contains approximately 24,000 clones; only one count was recorded for approximately 95% of them. The ten most abundant clones make up 0.45% to 0.6% of the sample. The sequenced sample was PBMCs, obtained 18 days after transplant. These receptors were obtained from a human patient who received an intestinal transplant, so some T cells may come from the graft donor.

This clone was recorded once. The chain is built from TRBV5-1 and TRBJ1-4, with D unresolved. V lost 4 bases and J lost 1, with 26 bases in between. The CDR3 has 20 residues. Germline CDR1 reads SGHRS; CDR2 reads YFSETQ. As DNA, the CDR3 is TGCGCCAGCAGCCCACAGCTAGGACGGGTGCTAGACGTAACTAATGAAAAACTGTTTTTT. Amino acid sequence: CASSPQLGRVLDVTNEKLFF.

J is TRBJ2-2 and V is TRBV7-6; D is possibly TRBD1 or TRBD2 (6 bases each). This CDR3 spans 17 amino acids. With 4 bases removed from V and 4 bases from J, the gap between germline ends came to 19 bases. Germline loops: CDR1 SGHVS, CDR2 FNYEAQ. The CDR3 region is CASSSLGGSLGTGELFF. CDR3 bases: TGTGCCAGCAGCTCCCTAGGGGGGTCTCTGGGCACCGGGGAGCTGTTTTTT.

In nucleotides, the CDR3 is TGCGCCAGCAGCCGGTTTTGGGACAGGACCTCCGAAGCTTTCTTT. Its protein product is CASSRFWDRTSEAFF. V and J are TRBV4-1 and TRBJ1-1; 8 nucleotides line up with TRBD1. After removal of 4 bases from V and 8 bases from J, the junction contained 12 bases not matched to a gene. CDR1 MGHRA and CDR2 YSYEKL come from the germline V gene. This CDR3 region has 15 residues.

This chain joins TRBV27 and TRBJ2-7; 11 bases are a match to TRBD1. From germline, CDR1 is MNHEY and CDR2 SMNVEV (reference sequence). Trimming at V came to 8 bases and at J to 7 bases, leaving 13 bases not matched to a gene. The CDR3 has 15 amino acids. The CDR3 bases are TGTGCCAGCTCCAACGGGGGGACAGGGGGAACTGAGCAGTACTTC. It is translated as CASSNGGTGGTEQYF.

The chain is built from TRBV11-2 and TRBJ1-1, with TRBD1 as a possible D gene (5 bases). Trimming stripped 3 bases from V and 1 base from J, with 24 bases between. The CDR3 has 19 amino acids. Looked up from germline, CDR1 is SGHAT and CDR2 is FQNNGV. The CDR3 loop is CASSFWAVEGPGENTEAFF. CDR3 sequence (DNA): TGTGCCAGCAGCTTTTGGGCTGTCGAGGGGCCGGGTGAGAACACTGAAGCTTTCTTT.

The chain employs TRBV7-9 and TRBJ1-1; D gene uncertain. Looked up from germline, CDR1 is SEHNR and CDR2 is FQNEAQ (reference sequence). This CDR3 contains 8 residues. The V and J ends lost 8 bases and 6 bases respectively, with 1 base between them. The CDR3 loop reads CASPEAFF. The CDR3 DNA sequence: TGTGCCAGCCCTGAAGCTTTCTTT.

This clone has a single count. V is TRBV6-4 and J is TRBJ1-2; D uncertain. The germline V gene encodes CDR1 MRHNA and CDR2 SNTAGT. V was cut by 1 base and J by 1 base, with 4 bases left in between. The CDR3 contains 13 residues. Here the CDR3 reads CASSDWDNYGYTF. CDR3 nucleotides: TGTGCCAGCAGTGACTGGGATAACTATGGCTACACCTTC.

The genes are TRBV7-9 and TRBJ1-3; 8 bases line up with TRBD1. V shed 5 bases and J 0 bases; nucleotides not matched to a gene: 15. Germline CDR1 reads SEHNR; CDR2 reads FQNEAQ (reference sequence). The CDR3 spans 19 residues. CDR3 residues: CASSAQGARFTSSGNTIYF. The CDR3 DNA reads TGTGCCAGCAGCGCCCAGGGGGCCCGATTTACCAGCTCTGGAAACACCATATATTTT.

The chain uses TRBV2 and TRBJ2-1; TRBD1 aligns across 10 bases. Germline V lookup: CDR1 SNHLY, CDR2 FYNNEI. The CDR3 covers 17 residues. Germline trimming cut 2 bases from V and 7 bases from J; bases unmatched to any gene: 11. The DNA for the CDR3 is TGTGCCAGCAGTGAACAGGCTAGGGACAGGGGCCAAAATGAGCAGTTCTTC. Residues: CASSEQARDRGQNEQFF. Variable domain in full (rest from reference TRBV2 and TRBJ2-1): EPEVTQTPSHQVTQMGQEVILRCVPISNHLYFYWYRQILGQKVEFLVSFYNNEISEKSEIFDDQFSVERPDGSNFTLKIRSTKLEDSAMYFCASSEQARDRGQNEQFFGPGTRLTVL.

The chain recombines TRBV7-8 with TRBJ2-6; no reliable D call. The CDR3 spans 17 residues. Germline V gene lookup returns CDR1 SGHVS and CDR2 FQNEAQ. V gave up 5 bases and J gave up 0 bases, with 14 bases separating them. The CDR3 loop reads CASSRGRINSGANVLTF. CDR3 nucleotide sequence: TGTGCCAGCAGCCGTGGAAGGATTAACTCTGGGGCCAACGTCCTGACTTTC.

CDR3 in amino acids: CASSLGRAEPKYGLLGEQYF. The CDR3 DNA sequence: TGTGCCAGCAGTTTGGGTCGGGCAGAGCCTAAGTATGGACTTCTAGGAGAGCAGTACTTC. The chain links TRBV28 to TRBJ2-7, with D perhaps TRBD2 (5 bases). V was trimmed by 3 bases and J by 7 bases, leaving 34 bases between them. Germline loops: CDR1 MDHEN, CDR2 SYDVKM. The CDR3 consists of 20 residues.

This rearrangement joins TRBV27 to TRBJ1-5, with 7 bases that match TRBD1. Per germline, CDR1 MNHEY and CDR2 SMNVEV (reference sequence). The CDR3 sequence is 14 residues long. V was pared by 10 bases and J by 6 bases, with 12 bases of the junction left unmatched. CDR3 nucleotide sequence: TGTGCCACCAACCCCCCACAGGGGCTTCAGCCCCAGCATTTT. Amino acids: CATNPPQGLQPQHF.

This rearrangement joins TRBV10-2 to TRBJ2-3, with D possibly TRBD2 on 5 matching bases. The V gene lost 0 bases and the J gene lost 6 bases, with 16 bases spanning the gap. The CDR3 covers 16 residues. CDR1 and CDR2 (germline): WSHSY, SAAADI. DNA for the CDR3: TGCGCCAGCAGTGAGTCAGGACCGGGTGCGGGCGATACGCAGTATTTT. Translating gives CASSESGPGAGDTQYF.

The J gene is TRBJ1-2, the V gene TRBV29-1; 7 positions agree with TRBD1. The CDR3 has 11 residues. Trimming cost V 4 bases and J 4 bases; bases outside gene matches: 0. Germline V gene lookup returns CDR1 SQVTM and CDR2 ANQGSEA. This CDR3 is CSVGDSYGYTF. CDR3 in DNA: TGCAGCGTTGGGGACAGCTATGGCTACACCTTC.

This clone was counted a single time. The rearrangement links TRBV9 to TRBJ2-5; a weak D match, TRBD1 (6 bases). Germline CDR1 and CDR2: SGDLS and YYNGEE. CDR3 length: 12 residues. Deletions cut 4 bases from V and 2 bases from J, with 6 bases between. CDR3 amino acids: CASSRGQETQYF. The CDR3 DNA reads TGTGCCAGCAGCAGGGGGCAAGAGACCCAGTACTTC.

The chain's CDR3 is CASSLDLARAGETQYF. In DNA form, the CDR3 reads TGTGCCAGCAGCTTAGATTTGGCGAGGGCGGGTGAGACCCAGTACTTC. The chain has TRBV11-2 and TRBJ2-5; possibly TRBD2 for D (5 bases). In germline, CDR1 is SGHAT, CDR2 FQNNGV. Trimming shortened V by 0 bases and J by 5 bases, and 16 bases separated the two germline ends. The length of the CDR3 is 16 residues.

The CDR3: CASSLAGGPYEQYF. In nucleotides, the CDR3 is TGTGCCAGCAGCTTAGCGGGGGGACCCTACGAGCAGTACTTC. This chain joins TRBV7-9 and TRBJ2-7; D might be TRBD2 (6 bases). Germline lookup yields CDR1 SEHNR and CDR2 FQNEAQ (reference sequence). The germline V and J ends were trimmed by 0 bases and 2 bases, with 8 bases remaining between them. This CDR3 region has 14 residues.

The chain joins TRBV5-6 to TRBJ2-1, with D uncertain. Trimming cost V 0 bases and J 14 bases, with 12 bases left between them. The germline CDR1 and CDR2 sequences are SGHDT and YYEEEE. This CDR3 comprises 12 residues. CDR3 sequence (DNA): TGTGCCAGCAGCTTGGTTCCCGAAAGAAAGTTCTTC. The encoded protein is CASSLVPERKFF.

The chain employs TRBV9 and TRBJ1-1; D ambiguous. V lost 4 bases and J 5 bases, leaving 12 bases between the germline ends. The CDR3 is 13 residues long. The germline V gene encodes CDR1 SGDLS and CDR2 YYNGEE. As DNA, the CDR3 is TGTGCCAGCAGCAGGACCTTTGGGACTGAAGCTTTCTTT. Protein sequence: CASSRTFGTEAFF. The whole variable domain, remainder taken from reference TRBV9 and TRBJ1-1, is DSGVTQTPKHLITATGQRVTLRCSPRSGDLSVYWYQQSLDQGLQFLIQYYNGEERAKGNILERFSAQQFPDLHSELNLSSLELGDSALYFCASSRTFGTEAFFGQGTRLTVV.

The chain has TRBV7-8 and TRBJ2-1, with D tentatively TRBD2 (7 bases). CDR3 size: 15 residues. V lost 2 bases and J lost 4, with 12 bases in between. Per germline, CDR1 SGHVS and CDR2 FQNEAQ. The CDR3 sequence is CASSLWGGMYNEQFF. In DNA form, the CDR3 reads TGTGCCAGCAGCTTATGGGGGGGCATGTACAATGAGCAGTTCTTC.

This clone came up once. The genes are TRBV7-9 and TRBJ2-7; 13 positions match TRBD2. This CDR3 is 17 amino acids long. Germline lookup yields CDR1 SEHNR and CDR2 FQNEAQ (reference sequence). The J segment lost 3 bases and the V segment lost 4 bases, leaving 9 bases of the junction unmatched. The CDR3 sequence is CASSSTSGGTGIYEQYF. The DNA for the CDR3 is TGTGCCAGCAGCTCGACTAGCGGGGGGACAGGCATCTACGAGCAGTACTTC.

CDR3 protein: CASSPTLTSGGSYEQYF. CDR3 nucleotides: TGCGCCAGCAGCCCCACATTAACTAGCGGGGGATCCTACGAGCAGTACTTC. The chain combines TRBV4-1 with TRBJ2-7, with 11 bases identical to TRBD2. CDR1 and CDR2 (germline): MGHRA, YSYEKL. With 4 bases clipped from V and 1 base from J, the junction kept 9 bases outside the gene matches. The CDR3 sequence is 17 residues long.

The J gene is TRBJ2-1, the V gene TRBV18; D unclear. V lost 0 bases and J 0 bases, leaving 9 bases between the germline ends. CDR3 size: 16 residues. Germline V CDR1 and CDR2: KGHSH, LQKENI. CDR3 sequence reads: CASSPPETFSYNEQFF. The DNA for the CDR3 is TGTGCCAGCTCACCACCGGAGACCTTCTCCTACAATGAGCAGTTCTTC.

The genes are TRBV4-2 and TRBJ1-3; the match to TRBD1 covers 7 bases. Trimming removed 0 bases from V and 3 bases from J; junction bases left unmatched: 5. The CDR3 sequence is 16 residues long. CDR1 LGHNA and CDR2 YNFKEQ come from the germline V gene. As DNA, the CDR3 is TGTGCCAGCAGCCAAGAGGCAGGGGGGAGTGGAAACACCATATATTTT. Translation gives CASSQEAGGSGNTIYF.

Here the CDR3 reads CASSYNYRSSYEQYF. The DNA of the CDR3 is TGTGCCAGCAGTTACAATTACCGGAGCTCCTACGAGCAGTACTTC. The chain has TRBV6-9 and TRBJ2-7, with D unclear. The germline V gene encodes CDR1 MNHGY and CDR2 SVAAGI. The CDR3 has 15 amino acids. Trimming removed 3 bases at V and 0 bases at J, with 12 bases between.

The rearrangement links TRBV11-2 to TRBJ1-3; no reliable D call. CDR1 and CDR2 (germline): SGHAT, FQNNGV. The CDR3 sequence is 15 residues long. Trimming took off 0 bases at V and 0 bases at J, with 6 bases between the two ends. The CDR3, as DNA: TGTGCCAGCAGCTTAGATAGGATCTCTGGAAACACCATATATTTT. This codes for CASSLDRISGNTIYF.

The V and J genes are TRBV4-1 and TRBJ2-2; D remains ambiguous. V lost 3 bases and J lost 0, with 8 bases in between. The germline V gene has CDR1 MGHRA and CDR2 YSYEKL. The CDR3 extends over 15 amino acids. The CDR3 nucleotides read TGCGCCAGCAGCCAGGAACACGCGAACACCGGGGAGCTGTTTTTT. It translates to CASSQEHANTGELFF.

The chain is built from TRBV5-1 and TRBJ2-5, with D hard to call. Germline CDR1 reads SGHRS; CDR2 reads YFSETQ. V lost 0 bases to trimming and J lost 2 bases, with 14 bases between them. The CDR3 totals 16 residues. CDR3 amino acids: CASSLEQLGRQETQYF. The CDR3 DNA sequence: TGCGCCAGCAGCTTGGAACAGCTAGGTCGGCAAGAGACCCAGTACTTC.

This clone has more than one count but fewer than ten. The chain is built from TRBV21-1 and TRBJ1-3; TRBD1 was called by the table and not checked on the DNA. TRBV21-1 is an annotated pseudogene. The CDR3 is 12 amino acids. This chain's CDR3 is CATPPGENTIYF. The CDR3 nucleotides are TGTGCCACCCCACCAGGGGAAAACACCATATATTTT.

The chain joins TRBV5-1 to TRBJ2-2, with 7 bases aligning to TRBD1. The CDR3 has 14 residues. Unmatched junction bases numbered 5, after V lost 4 bases and J lost 5 bases. Germline V gene data show CDR1 as SGHRS and CDR2 as YFSETQ. CDR3 region: CASSKGQPTGELFF. DNA for the CDR3: TGCGCCAGCAGCAAGGGACAGCCAACCGGGGAGCTGTTTTTT. The variable domain in full, with the rest retrieved from reference TRBV5-1 and TRBJ2-2, is KAGVTQTPRYLIKTRGQQVTLSCSPISGHRSVSWYQQTPGQGLQFLFEYFSETQRNKGNFPGRFSGRQFSNSRSEMNVSTLELGDSALYLCASSKGQPTGELFFGEGSRLTVL.

The rearrangement uses TRBV11-3 and TRBJ2-3; possibly TRBD1 or TRBD2 for D (5 bases each). The CDR3 is 17 amino acids. From germline, CDR1 is SGHNT and CDR2 YENEEA. V lost 2 bases and J 0 bases, leaving 15 bases between the germline ends. The CDR3 reads CASSLYWDGESTDTQYF. CDR3 bases: TGTGCCAGCAGCTTATATTGGGACGGGGAGAGCACAGATACGCAGTATTTT.

The chain carries TRBV6-1 and TRBJ1-5; D is undetermined. The CDR3 loop spans 17 amino acids. CDR1 is MNHNS and CDR2 is SASEGT in the germline V gene. Trimming pared 3 bases from V and 8 bases from J, leaving 23 bases between. The CDR3 nucleotides are TGTGCCAGCAGTGAGTACTATTCGCTTGGAGTCAGAGAGCCCCAGCATTTT. This sequence encodes CASSEYYSLGVREPQHF.